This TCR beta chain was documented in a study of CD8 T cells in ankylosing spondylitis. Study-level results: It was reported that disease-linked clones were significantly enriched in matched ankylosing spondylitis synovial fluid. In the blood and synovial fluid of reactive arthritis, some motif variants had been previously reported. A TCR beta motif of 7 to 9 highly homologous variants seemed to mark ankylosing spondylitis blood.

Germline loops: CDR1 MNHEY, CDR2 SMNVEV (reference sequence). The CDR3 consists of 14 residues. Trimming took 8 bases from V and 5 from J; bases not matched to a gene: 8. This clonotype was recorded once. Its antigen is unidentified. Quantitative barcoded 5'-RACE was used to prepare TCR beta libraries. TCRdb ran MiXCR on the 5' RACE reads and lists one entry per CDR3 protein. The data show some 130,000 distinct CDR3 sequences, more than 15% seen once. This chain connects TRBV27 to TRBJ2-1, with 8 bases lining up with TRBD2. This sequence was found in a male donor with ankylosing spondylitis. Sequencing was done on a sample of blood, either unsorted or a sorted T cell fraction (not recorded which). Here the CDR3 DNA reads TGTGCCAGCTGTAAGCGGGAGTGCAACAATGAGCAGTTCTTC. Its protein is CASCKRECNNEQFF.